Below, one T cell receptor beta chain is given with its context. This entry belongs to a study of technical replicates of blood from a few donors. CDR1 and CDR2 from the germline V gene are MGHRA and YSYEKL. The CDR3 is made up of 16 amino acids. V was pared by 1 base and J by 4 bases, with 17 bases between. The table came from immunoSEQ multiplex PCR; TCRdb's copy has only in-frame clones and leaves some out. Seen here are 65,000 to 90,000 clones, 85% to 95% observed once, and the top ten hold 0.25% to 0.3%. The rearrangement links TRBV4-1 to TRBJ2-7; possibly TRBD1 for D (5 bases). Sequencing used T cells isolated from PBMCs. The TCR comes from a human donor in good health. The CDR3 sequence: CASSQVLGLGSYEQYF. In DNA, the CDR3 is TGCGCCAGCAGCCAAGTTCTGGGGCTCGGGTCTTACGAGCAGTACTTC.